This passage covers 13 T cell receptor beta chains from one sample sequenced in a study of T cell responses to AZD1222 COVID-19 vaccine. Only in-frame clones appear in the TCRdb table, and some are missing; sequencing was by immunoSEQ multiplex PCR. The sample carries about 130,000 clones, over 90% recorded once. The sequencing used peripheral blood, collected on day 0 of AZD1222 vaccination. The receptors stem from an adult in good health.

V gene TRBV10-3 combines with J gene TRBJ2-1; the match to TRBD2 covers 8 bases. Germline V gene data show CDR1 as ENHRY and CDR2 as SYGVKD. With 10 bases clipped from V and 6 bases from J, the junction kept 11 bases outside the gene matches. The CDR3 has 14 residues. CDR3 amino acids: CATVGLVSSNEQFF. The CDR3 DNA reads as TGTGCCACCGTGGGACTAGTGTCATCCAATGAGCAGTTCTTC.

The chain links TRBV19 to TRBJ1-2, with a weak D call TRBD1 (6 bases). CDR1 is LNHDA, CDR2 SQIVND, per germline (reference sequence). This CDR3 has 13 residues. V shed 1 base and J shed 5 bases, with 8 bases lying between them. CDR3 nucleotide sequence: TGTGCCAGTAGTATAGTCCAGGGGTATGGCTACACCTTC. Translating it yields CASSIVQGYGYTF.

The chain is built from TRBV19 and TRBJ1-4; 7 nucleotides line up with TRBD1. Germline loops: CDR1 LNHDA, CDR2 SQIVND (reference sequence). CDR3 length equals 15 residues. V trimming: 6 bases; J trimming: 0 bases; junction bases outside the gene matches: 4. The CDR3 DNA reads as TGTGCCAGTAGCGTCGACAGGGCAACTAATGAAAAACTGTTTTTT. The encoded protein is CASSVDRATNEKLFF.

This clone was recorded once. The V and J genes are TRBV6-5 and TRBJ1-6; 8 bases are shared with TRBD1. CDR3 length: 16 residues. Germline-derived CDR1 and CDR2 are MNHEY and SVGAGI. The trim removed 1 base at V and 9 bases at J, leaving 8 bases unmatched. The CDR3 loop reads CASSYYPGGSISPLHF. In nucleotides, the CDR3 is TGTGCCAGCAGTTACTATCCAGGGGGCTCAATTTCACCCCTCCACTTT.

The chain joins TRBV12-5 to TRBJ1-1; D perhaps matches TRBD1 (5 bases). This CDR3 spans 15 amino acids. The V gene's germline CDR1 is LGHNT and CDR2 FRNRAP. V lost 1 base and J 1 base, leaving 10 bases between the germline ends. The CDR3 region has the DNA TGTGCTAGTGGTTTGGGACCGAGGGGGAACACTGAAGCTTTCTTT. Protein: CASGLGPRGNTEAFF. The whole variable domain, filled in from reference TRBV12-5 and TRBJ1-1, reads DARVTQTPRHKVTEMGQEVTMRCQPILGHNTVFWYRQTMMQGLELLAYFRNRAPLDDSGMPKDRFSAEMPDATLATLKIQPSEPRDSAVYFCASGLGPRGNTEAFFGQGTRLTVV.

The chain joins TRBV7-9 to TRBJ2-2; the match to TRBD2 covers 8 bases. V lost 2 bases to trimming and J lost 4 bases; unmatched junction nucleotides: 6. Germline CDR1 SEHNR, CDR2 FQNEAQ (reference sequence). The CDR3 extends over 16 amino acids. The CDR3 reads CASSLWTGGSTGELFF. The CDR3, as DNA: TGTGCCAGCAGCTTATGGACGGGAGGGTCCACCGGGGAGCTGTTTTTT.

The chain is built from TRBV18 and TRBJ2-3; TRBD2 might be the D (6 bases). V lost 3 bases to trimming and J lost 2 bases, with 15 bases between them. Germline V gives CDR1 KGHSH, CDR2 LQKENI. The CDR3 loop spans 16 amino acids. The CDR3 DNA reads as TGTGCCAGCTCACCGTACGGAGGGGTCTCCACAGATACGCAGTATTTT. Translating it yields CASSPYGGVSTDTQYF.

The V call is TRBV6-5, the J call TRBJ1-3; TRBD1 agrees at 9 bases. Trimming took 5 bases from V and 4 from J; bases not matched to a gene: 3. CDR1 is MNHEY, CDR2 SVGAGI, per germline. CDR3 length equals 14 residues. DNA of the CDR3: TGTGCCAGCAGTCGGACAGGGGACGGAAACACCATATATTTT. Translating gives CASSRTGDGNTIYF.

J is TRBJ2-3 and V is TRBV24-1, with 7 bases identical to TRBD2. The CDR3 is made up of 16 amino acids. V lost 5 bases and J lost 3; bases outside the gene matches: 10. In germline, CDR1 is KGHDR, CDR2 SFDVKD. CDR3: CATSGSSGAGTDTQYF. CDR3 bases: TGTGCCACCAGTGGTAGTAGCGGAGCGGGGACAGATACGCAGTATTTT.

The chain uses TRBV7-6 and TRBJ2-1, with 10 bases identical to TRBD2. The length of the CDR3 is 17 residues. The junction had 10 bases not matched to a gene; V was cut back by 2 bases and J by 6 bases. Per the germline V gene, CDR1 is SGHVS and CDR2 is FNYEAQ. The DNA for the CDR3 is TGTGCCAGCAGCTTATGGCCTAGCGGGAGAGGGGGCAATGAGCAGTTCTTC. Protein sequence: CASSLWPSGRGGNEQFF.

The chain is built from TRBV28 and TRBJ2-3; D gene ambiguous. The V end lost 5 bases, the J end lost 0 bases, and 12 bases lay between the germline ends. Germline V gene lookup returns CDR1 MDHEN and CDR2 SYDVKM. This CDR3 is built from 15 residues. The CDR3 DNA sequence: TGTGCCAGCAGTCTTGAACTCCTTAGCACAGATACGCAGTATTTT. This gives the protein CASSLELLSTDTQYF.

The chain carries TRBV30 and TRBJ1-1; the match to TRBD1 covers 11 bases. Germline V gene data show CDR1 as GTSNPN and CDR2 as SVGIG (reference sequence). The V and J ends lost 5 bases and 3 bases, in that order; junction bases with no gene match: 5. The CDR3 loop spans 14 amino acids. Written as DNA, the CDR3 is TGTGCCTGGTCGGGACAGGGGGGAGACACTGAAGCTTTCTTT. It codes for CAWSGQGGDTEAFF.

The genes are TRBV18 and TRBJ1-3; a possible D gene is TRBD1 (5 bases). CDR3 length: 13 residues. With 0 bases removed from V and 7 bases from J, the gap between germline ends came to 7 bases. CDR1 and CDR2 (germline): KGHSH, LQKENI. CDR3: CASSPPAGNTIYF. The CDR3, as DNA: TGTGCCAGCTCACCACCGGCAGGGAACACCATATATTTT. Combining the CDR3 with reference TRBV18 and TRBJ1-3 gives the whole variable domain NAGVMQNPRHLVRRRGQEARLRCSPMKGHSHVYWYRQLPEEGLKFMVYLQKENIIDESGMPKERFSAEFPKEGPSILRIQQVVRGDSAAYFCASSPPAGNTIYFGEGSWLTVV.